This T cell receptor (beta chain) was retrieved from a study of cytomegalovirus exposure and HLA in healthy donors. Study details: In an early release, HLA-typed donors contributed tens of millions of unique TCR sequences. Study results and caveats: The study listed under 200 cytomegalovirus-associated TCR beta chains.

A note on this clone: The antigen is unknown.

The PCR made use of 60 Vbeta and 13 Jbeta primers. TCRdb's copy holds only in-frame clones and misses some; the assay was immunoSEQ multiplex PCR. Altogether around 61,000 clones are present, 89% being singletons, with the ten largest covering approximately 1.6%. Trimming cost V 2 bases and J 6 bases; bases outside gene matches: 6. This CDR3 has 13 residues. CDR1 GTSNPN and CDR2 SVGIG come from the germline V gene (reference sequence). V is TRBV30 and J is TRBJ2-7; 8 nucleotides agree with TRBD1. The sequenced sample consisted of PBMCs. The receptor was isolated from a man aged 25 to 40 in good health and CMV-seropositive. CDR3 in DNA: TGTGCCTGGAGTACCGGACAGGGTCTCGAGCAGTACTTC. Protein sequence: CAWSTGQGLEQYF.